The 14 T cell receptor beta chains presented below share a single source sample, sequenced in a study of blood T cell repertoires in COVID-19. Assay used: immunoSEQ multiplex PCR; TCRdb lists only in-frame clones, some missing. The sample lists about 480,000 clones; approximately 90% were seen once. The specimen sequenced was PBMCs or T cells enriched from blood (not recorded which). All receptors come from a woman aged 60-75 years who had recovered from COVID-19.

The chain carries TRBV21-1 and TRBJ2-1; the D call in the table, TRBD2, was not verified against the DNA. TRBV21-1 is a pseudogene locus. CDR3 length equals 19 residues. CDR3 protein: CASSNVPPLAGGLFDEQFF. The CDR3 coding sequence is TGTGCCAGCAGCAATGTCCCCCCGCTAGCGGGAGGTCTGTTCGATGAGCAGTTCTTC.

The chain links TRBV25-1 to TRBJ1-6, with 8 bases lining up with TRBD1. The CDR3 runs to 16 residues. Per germline, CDR1 MGHDK and CDR2 SYGVNS. V shed 3 bases, J shed 7 bases, and the junction held 8 bases outside the gene matches. The CDR3 region is CASSERGQGRNSPLHF. In DNA form, the CDR3 reads TGTGCCAGCAGTGAGCGAGGACAGGGTCGGAATTCACCCCTCCACTTT.

The chain couples TRBV30 to TRBJ2-2, with 7 bases that match TRBD2. Unmatched junction bases numbered 11, after V lost 4 bases and J lost 6 bases. This CDR3 contains 15 residues. Germline CDR1 reads GTSNPN; CDR2 reads SVGIG (reference sequence). In DNA form, the CDR3 reads TGTGCCTGGAAAGTCAAGGGGAGGGGCCCCGGGGAGCTGTTTTTT. Residues: CAWKVKGRGPGELFF.

V gene TRBV28 combines with J gene TRBJ2-5, with D possibly being TRBD2 (7 bases). CDR1 and CDR2 from the germline V gene are MDHEN and SYDVKM. The V end was cut by 4 bases, the J end by 5 bases, with 20 bases between. The CDR3 has 16 residues. CDR3 DNA sequence: TGTGCCAGCAGTTCTTTATTAATGAGGGGGGGGGAGACCCAGTACTTC. Its protein is CASSSLLMRGGETQYF.

This chain links TRBV13 with TRBJ1-5; D is uncertain. Trimming cost V 0 bases and J 0 bases, with 6 bases left between them. CDR3 length: 15 residues. From germline, CDR1 is PRHDT and CDR2 FYEKMQ (reference sequence). CDR3 sequence reads: CASSLGGGSNQPQHF. The CDR3 region has the DNA TGTGCCAGCAGCTTAGGGGGAGGTAGCAATCAGCCCCAGCATTTT.

Here the CDR3 reads CASSLPTVTNTEAFF. The CDR3 bases are TGTGCCAGCAGCCTTCCGACAGTTACGAACACTGAAGCTTTCTTT. The V call is TRBV11-2, the J call TRBJ1-1, with D perhaps TRBD1 (5 bases). Per the germline V gene, CDR1 is SGHAT and CDR2 is FQNNGV. V lost 5 bases and J 1 base, leaving 14 bases between the germline ends. CDR3 length: 15 amino acids.

The genes are TRBV11-2 and TRBJ2-7; D remains ambiguous. Germline V CDR1 and CDR2: SGHAT, FQNNGV. The CDR3 totals 14 residues. The germline V and J ends were trimmed by 0 bases and 3 bases, with 9 bases remaining between them. CDR3 sequence reads: CASSLDRARYEQYF. The CDR3 DNA reads TGTGCCAGCAGCTTAGATCGCGCTCGCTACGAGCAGTACTTC.

The chain is built from TRBV19 and TRBJ1-5; a possible D gene is TRBD1 (5 bases). This CDR3 has 14 amino acids. CDR1 is LNHDA, CDR2 SQIVND, per germline (reference sequence). Trimming took 3 bases from V and 7 from J, leaving 13 bases between them. In nucleotides, the CDR3 is TGTGCCAGTAGTATTGGTACAGGTTGGCAGCCCCAGCATTTT. It codes for CASSIGTGWQPQHF. The complete variable domain, with remaining parts taken from reference TRBV19 and TRBJ1-5, reads DGGITQSPKYLFRKEGQNVTLSCEQNLNHDAMYWYRQDPGQGLRLIYYSQIVNDFQKGDIAEGYSVSREKKESFPLTVTSAQKNPTAFYLCASSIGTGWQPQHFGDGTRLSIL.

In regard to this clone: The sample contains more than one DNA sequence encoding this CDR3. The CDR3 protein is CATSDPGQSYEQYF. The CDR3 region has the DNA TGTGCCACCAGTGACCCCGGACAGTCCTACGAGCAGTACTTC. This chain joins TRBV24-1 and TRBJ2-7; D may be TRBD1 (6 bases). The CDR3 totals 14 residues. V was clipped by 4 bases and J by 1 base, with 10 bases between them. Germline CDR1 reads KGHDR; CDR2 reads SFDVKD.

The J gene is TRBJ1-2, the V gene TRBV5-1; D might be TRBD1 (5 bases). This CDR3 contains 13 residues. CDR1 SGHRS and CDR2 YFSETQ come from the germline V gene. V was shortened by 4 bases and J by 2 bases, with 9 bases between the two germline ends. CDR3 loop: CASSPPGNYGYTF. DNA for the CDR3: TGCGCCAGCAGCCCCCCAGGGAACTATGGCTACACCTTC.

This chain connects TRBV6-6 to TRBJ1-5; perhaps TRBD1 as D (5 bases). The length of the CDR3 is 14 residues. CDR1 and CDR2 (germline): MNHNY, SVGAGI (reference sequence). V shed 6 bases and J shed 8 bases, with 17 bases lying between them. CDR3 in amino acids: CASSPQGTLEPQHF. DNA for the CDR3: TGTGCCAGCAGCCCCCAGGGCACGTTGGAGCCCCAGCATTTT.

This chain joins TRBV21-1 and TRBJ1-1. TRBV21-1 is tagged as a pseudogene. The CDR3 has 19 residues. CDR3 nucleotides: TGTGCCAGCAGCTTCACTTTGAGGGGGGGGCACCGGATGAACACTGAAGCTTTCTTT. This codes for CASSFTLRGGHRMNTEAFF.

The chain employs TRBV27 and TRBJ2-5; D is unresolved. The CDR3 consists of 14 residues. V lost 2 bases to trimming and J lost 5 bases, with 12 bases between them. CDR1 and CDR2 from the germline V gene are MNHEY and SMNVEV (reference sequence). The CDR3 loop is CASSLKLAAETQYF. CDR3 sequence (DNA): TGTGCCAGCAGTTTAAAATTGGCTGCCGAGACCCAGTACTTC.

This CDR3 reads CASRPATGTGFGQPQHF. The CDR3 bases are TGTGCCAGCAGACCCGCCACCGGGACAGGGTTTGGACAGCCCCAGCATTTT. The chain is built from TRBV28 and TRBJ1-5, with 9 bases that match TRBD1. The CDR3 loop spans 17 amino acids. The V and J ends lost 6 bases and 7 bases, in that order; junction bases with no gene match: 16. Germline lookup yields CDR1 MDHEN and CDR2 SYDVKM.